The following is a T cell receptor beta chain sequence with its context. The target of this receptor is not known. Base qualities are not recorded, but no much larger clone differs from it by a single base. Using the deep immunoSEQ assay, TCR CDR3 regions were amplified from genomic DNA by multiplex PCR. Genomic DNA extracted from each cell subset was distributed evenly over all wells of several immunoSEQ 96-well plates, and each plate served as one replicate. Each replicate PCR for sorted subsets received roughly 200 ng genomic DNA, equal to roughly 30,000 T cell genomes. The purified libraries were quantified using a Qubit 3.0 fluorometer, sized with a Bioanalyzer 2100, and then quantified again using the KAPA Library Quantification kit. Every immunoSEQ 96-well plate was sequenced on a separate single-read 150-cycle Illumina NextSeq 550 flow cell. Processing in the source paper ran as follows. Because the immunoSEQ output held only junctional sequences and lacked quality scores, the filtering could not match the filtering applied to full-length reads. To assign V/J genes and CDR3, sequences were annotated against IMGT germline references using PyIR, a Python wrapper for IgBLAST v1.9. Reads with weak V/J assignments (E-value above 1e-6), missing CDR3, stop codons, out-of-frame junctions, or ambiguous translated residues were removed. A V3J clonotype was defined by an identical inferred V gene, J gene, and CDR3 amino acid sequence. The percentage overlap between two repertoires was calculated by dividing the number of shared unique clonotypes by the size of the smaller repertoire. RTK rarefaction, the Chao1 estimator, and Recon v2.1 estimates of unobserved clonotypes were used to assess repertoire richness. Generation probabilities were computed with OLGA for all TCRbeta clonotypes obtained by the gDNA method from a handful of donors. TCRdb retrieved this table from immuneACCESS and kept in-frame rearrangements only. Not all clones are present; in checked studies, unresolved V genes account for under half, and no reason is known for the remainder. V and J calls and clone size are those listed in that table; D and trimming were worked out from the DNA. For this sample the table gives some 120,000 clones, of which under 70% were detected only once. About 23% of the sample is in the top ten clones.

Donors were healthy HIV-negative adults with no recently reported acute infections or vaccinations. All donors were Caucasian adults living in Nashville, Tennessee, USA. CD8 memory samples combined magnetically selected CD45RO+ cells with CCR7-negative CD45RA+ effector memory (TemRA) cells. After blood collection by leukapheresis, PBMCs were isolated using Ficoll-Histopaque density gradient centrifugation and then cryopreserved in the vapor phase of liquid nitrogen. Analytical flow cytometry was used to check the purity and quantity of every magnetically sorted T cell population. Genomic DNA was isolated from each sorted fraction and quantified by UV absorbance on a Nanodrop 2000c. The record originates from a study of shared clonotypes between healthy human individuals (dated by TCRdb to about 2020). With regard to the full study: A couple of women and three men aged 18 to 49 years were included in the cohort. For each donor, CD4 naive and CD4 memory were each given three plates, CD8 naive was given two plates, and CD8 memory was given one plate. The study deeply sequenced blood TCR repertoires of roughly five healthy adults to estimate repertoire size and the extent of clonotype sharing between individuals. To increase sequencing depth and limit assay-specific biases, TCR repertoire library preparation and sequencing were carried out by different laboratories using diverse techniques. Each donor's leukapheresis produced roughly between about 0.9 and 9.5 billion PBMCs.

The CDR3 starts with the cysteine, ends with the phenylalanine, and has 13 residues. The CDR3 DNA has 39 bases and is translated from base 1. The germline V gene (reference sequence) gives CDR1 as SGHAT and CDR2 as FQDESV. V drops 1 base and J drops 3 bases, leaving 7 bases in between. Broader findings and caveats from the paper: Naive subsets generally had larger estimated clonotype richness than memory subsets. Sampling was restricted to blood, and TCR repertoires in tissues likely differ from the TCR repertoires found in blood. Compared with non-shared clonotypes, the clonotypes found in all four sorted-subset donors had higher generation probabilities. When a few donors were compared, the shared fraction of clonotypes was around 4.6% for naive CD4, 3% to 4% for naive CD8, 2.3% for memory CD4, and 0.4% for memory CD8. Pairwise subsampling led to the expectation that sequencing depth would affect the degree of clonotype sharing among donors. Because the study included only a small number of donors, the genetic and exposure-history diversity represented was limited. Rarefaction of sorted-subset datasets indicated incomplete sequencing despite the large sequencing depth.

Sequencing was done on a sample of memory CD8+ T cells sorted from blood. The sample's cell subset or site label, decoded: CD45RO+ cells pooled with CCR7-negative TemRA cells. The rearranged chain carries TRBV11-1 and TRBJ2-7, with the D gene too uncertain to name. This clonotype was obtained from a woman aged 30 to 39 in good health. CDR3 protein: CASSLGVSYEQYF. The sequenced DNA: TGTGCCAGCAGCTTAGGGGTAAGCTACGAGCAGTACTTC.